This T cell receptor (beta chain) was obtained from a study of CD8 T cells in Susac syndrome. The study, taken as a whole, reports: Expansion of Susac CD8+ clones peaked in TEMRA cells and in active patients.

Germline V lookup: CDR1 DFQATT, CDR2 SNEGSKA (reference sequence). The CDR3 contains 16 residues. V was clipped by 3 bases and J by 5 bases, with 22 bases between them. This clonotype occurred once. Its antigen remains unidentified. TCR beta sequencing was performed on blood CD8+ and CD4+ T cells. Random hexamers served to reverse transcribe roughly 0.45 to 1 ug RNA. TCRdb reanalysed the immunoSEQ multiplex PCR reads using MiXCR and keeps one entry per CDR3 protein. The table has some 130,000 distinct CDR3 sequences, around 93% seen once. The receptor's source is a human donor with Susac syndrome. The chain links TRBV20-1 to TRBJ2-5, with D perhaps TRBD1 or TRBD2 (5 bases each). The sequenced material came from CD8+ T cells from PBMCs. The CDR3 bases are TGCAGTGCTAGGCCCCGGGACGGAGCACCCTCGGAGACCCAGTACTTC. Its translation: CSARPRDGAPSETQYF.